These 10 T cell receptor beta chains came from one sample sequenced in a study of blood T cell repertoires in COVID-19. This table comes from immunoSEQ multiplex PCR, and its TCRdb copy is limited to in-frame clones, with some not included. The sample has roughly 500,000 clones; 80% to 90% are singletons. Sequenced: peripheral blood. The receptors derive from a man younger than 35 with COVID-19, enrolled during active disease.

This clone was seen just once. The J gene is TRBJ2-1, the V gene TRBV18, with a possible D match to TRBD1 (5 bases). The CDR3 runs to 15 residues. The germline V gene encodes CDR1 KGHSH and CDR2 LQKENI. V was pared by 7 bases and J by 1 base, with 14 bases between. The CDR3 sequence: CASYNLGVSYNEQFF. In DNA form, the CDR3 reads TGTGCCAGCTACAACCTAGGGGTTTCCTACAATGAGCAGTTCTTC.

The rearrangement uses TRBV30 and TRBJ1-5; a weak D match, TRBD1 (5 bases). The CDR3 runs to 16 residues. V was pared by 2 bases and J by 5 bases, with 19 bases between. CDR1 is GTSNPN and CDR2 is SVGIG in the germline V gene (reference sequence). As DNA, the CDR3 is TGTGCCTGGAGTCTCACGGGTGGGGGGACTGATCAGCCCCAGCATTTT. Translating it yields CAWSLTGGGTDQPQHF.

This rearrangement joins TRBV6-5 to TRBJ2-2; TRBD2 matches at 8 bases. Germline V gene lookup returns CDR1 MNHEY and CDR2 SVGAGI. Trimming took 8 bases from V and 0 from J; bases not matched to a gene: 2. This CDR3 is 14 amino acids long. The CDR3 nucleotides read TGTGCCAGCTTAGCGGGACCGAACACCGGGGAGCTGTTTTTT. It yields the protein CASLAGPNTGELFF.

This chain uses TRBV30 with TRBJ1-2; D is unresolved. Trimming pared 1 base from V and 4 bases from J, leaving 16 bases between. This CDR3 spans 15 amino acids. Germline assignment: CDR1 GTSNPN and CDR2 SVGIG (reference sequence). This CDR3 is CAWSGVRPGGYGYTF. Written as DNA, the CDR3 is TGTGCCTGGAGTGGGGTTCGGCCCGGCGGCTATGGCTACACCTTC. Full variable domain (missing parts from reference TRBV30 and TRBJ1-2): SQTIHQWPATLVQPVGSPLSLECTVEGTSNPNLYWYRQAAGRGLQLLFYSVGIGQISSEVPQNLSASRPQDRQFILSSKKLLLSDSGFYLCAWSGVRPGGYGYTFGSGTRLTVV.

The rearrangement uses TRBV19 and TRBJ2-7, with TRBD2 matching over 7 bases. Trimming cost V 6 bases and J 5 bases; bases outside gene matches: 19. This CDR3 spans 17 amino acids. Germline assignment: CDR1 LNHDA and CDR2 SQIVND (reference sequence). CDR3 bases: TGTGCCAGTAGCTCCCCGGCCTGGGCAGCGGGGAACCACGAGCAGTACTTC. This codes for CASSSPAWAAGNHEQYF.

This CDR3 reads CASSPDRGQPQHF. In nucleotides, the CDR3 is TGTGCCAGCAGCCCGGACAGGGGTCAGCCCCAGCATTTT. The rearrangement joins TRBV11-2 to TRBJ1-5, with 9 bases that match TRBD1. CDR3 size: 13 residues. The V and J ends lost 5 bases and 6 bases, in that order; junction bases with no gene match: 2. Germline loops: CDR1 SGHAT, CDR2 FQNNGV.

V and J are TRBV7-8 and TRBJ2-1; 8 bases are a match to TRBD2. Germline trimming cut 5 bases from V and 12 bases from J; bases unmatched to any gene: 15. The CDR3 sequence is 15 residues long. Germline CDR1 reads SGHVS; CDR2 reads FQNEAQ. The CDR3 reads CASSLDLLAGSGQFF. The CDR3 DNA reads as TGTGCCAGCAGCCTAGATCTTCTAGCGGGTAGCGGGCAGTTCTTC. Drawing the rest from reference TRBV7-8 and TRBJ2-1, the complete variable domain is GAGVSQSPRYKVAKRGQDVALRCDPISGHVSLFWYQQALGQGPEFLTYFQNEAQLDKSGLPSDRFFAERPEGSVSTLKIQRTQQEDSAVYLCASSLDLLAGSGQFFGPGTRLTVL.

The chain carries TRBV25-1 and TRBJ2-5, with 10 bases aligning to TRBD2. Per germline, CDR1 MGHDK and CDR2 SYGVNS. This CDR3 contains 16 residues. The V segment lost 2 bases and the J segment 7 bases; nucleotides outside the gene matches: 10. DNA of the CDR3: TGTGCCAGCAGTGAAAGTGGCCTAGCGGGAGTCGGGACCCAGTACTTC. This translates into CASSESGLAGVGTQYF.

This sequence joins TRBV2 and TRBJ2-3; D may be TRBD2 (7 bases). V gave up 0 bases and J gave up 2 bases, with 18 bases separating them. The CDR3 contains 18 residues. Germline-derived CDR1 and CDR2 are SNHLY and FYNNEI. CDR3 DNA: TGTGCCAGCAGTGAAGCTTATATTGACGGGGGGCCCACAGATACGCAGTATTTT. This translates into CASSEAYIDGGPTDTQYF.

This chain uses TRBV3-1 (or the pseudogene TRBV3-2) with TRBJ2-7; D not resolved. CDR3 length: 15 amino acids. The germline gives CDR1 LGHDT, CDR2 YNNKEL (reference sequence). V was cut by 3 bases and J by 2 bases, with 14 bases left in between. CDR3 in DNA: TGTGCCAGCAGCCATTCCCCGGCGGTTCCCTACGAGCAGTACTTC. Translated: CASSHSPAVPYEQYF.